One and the same sample provided the 23 T cell receptor beta chains below, sequenced in a study of blood T cell repertoires in COVID-19. Assay: immunoSEQ multiplex PCR; the TCRdb copy retains only in-frame clones and omits some. Of approximately 440,000 clones listed, roughly 87% are singletons. Material for sequencing was PBMCs or T cells enriched from blood (not recorded which). The receptors derive from a man aged 18-30 years who had recovered from COVID-19.

The chain recombines TRBV5-1 with TRBJ1-1; D remains ambiguous. Germline V gene sequence: CDR1 SGHRS, CDR2 YFSETQ. Deletions cut 2 bases from V and 1 base from J, with 9 bases between. This CDR3 is 14 amino acids long. CDR3 protein: CASSFSDKNTEAFF. The DNA of the CDR3 is TGCGCCAGCAGCTTCTCAGACAAGAACACTGAAGCTTTCTTT.

The chain is built from TRBV19 and TRBJ2-3; TRBD2 agrees at 9 bases. The V gene's germline CDR1 is LNHDA and CDR2 SQIVND (reference sequence). This CDR3 is 16 amino acids long. Trimming took 4 bases from V and 1 from J; bases not matched to a gene: 6. CDR3 residues: CASSKTTSGGTDTQYF. CDR3 nucleotides: TGTGCCAGTAGTAAAACGACTAGCGGAGGCACAGATACGCAGTATTTT.

The chain carries TRBV5-4 and TRBJ2-1; D is perhaps TRBD2 (6 bases). Germline loops: CDR1 SGHNT, CDR2 YYREEE (reference sequence). Trimming left V 4 bases short and J 6 bases short, with 11 bases between. CDR3 length equals 13 residues. CDR3 loop: CASSPPGANEQFF. The CDR3 DNA reads TGTGCCAGCAGCCCCCCGGGAGCCAATGAGCAGTTCTTC.

The chain joins TRBV4-1 to TRBJ1-2; D is uncertain. The CDR3 loop spans 16 amino acids. Germline loops: CDR1 MGHRA, CDR2 YSYEKL. V was clipped by 1 base and J by 8 bases, with 20 bases between them. CDR3 nucleotides: TGCGCCAGCAGCCAAGTGGGAGGCTTTTACGCTCGCGGCTACACCTTC. It codes for CASSQVGGFYARGYTF.

The genes are TRBV29-1 and TRBJ2-1; D is uncertain. Trimming took 0 bases from V and 4 from J, leaving 13 bases between them. The CDR3 extends over 15 amino acids. CDR1 is SQVTM and CDR2 is ANQGSEA in the germline V gene. The CDR3 DNA reads TGCAGCGTTGAAGATCGTAACATCGCTTACAATGAGCAGTTCTTC. Encoded protein: CSVEDRNIAYNEQFF.

The genes are TRBV2 and TRBJ2-5, with TRBD2 matching 8 bases. This CDR3 spans 15 amino acids. Germline-derived CDR1 and CDR2 are SNHLY and FYNNEI. V lost 5 bases, J lost 2 bases, and 7 bases stayed unmatched. The CDR3 loop is CASSRPGLEQETQYF. In nucleotides, the CDR3 is TGTGCCAGCAGTCGGCCGGGACTAGAACAAGAGACCCAGTACTTC.

This sequence joins TRBV6-4 and TRBJ1-5, with 7 bases that match TRBD1. Germline V CDR1 and CDR2: MRHNA, SNTAGT. This CDR3 region has 16 residues. J lost 5 bases, V lost 2 bases, and 9 bases had no gene match. The CDR3: CASSDGGQPIHQPQHF. The CDR3 nucleotides read TGTGCCAGCAGTGACGGGGGACAGCCTATTCATCAGCCCCAGCATTTT.

This chain's CDR3 is CAWSWSGSNTGELFF. The CDR3 DNA reads TGTGCCTGGAGTTGGAGCGGATCGAACACCGGGGAGCTGTTTTTT. The chain links TRBV30 to TRBJ2-2, with D maybe TRBD2 (5 bases). V was shortened by 2 bases and J by 0 bases, with 10 bases between the two germline ends. This CDR3 region has 15 residues. Germline V gives CDR1 GTSNPN, CDR2 SVGIG (reference sequence).

This chain connects TRBV19 to TRBJ2-2; TRBD2 matches 12 bases. This CDR3 contains 16 residues. The V and J ends lost 6 bases and 3 bases, in that order; junction bases with no gene match: 5. The germline CDR1 and CDR2 sequences are LNHDA and SQIVND (reference sequence). The CDR3 sequence: CASRQTSGGDTGELFF. The CDR3 coding sequence is TGTGCCAGTAGACAGACTAGCGGGGGTGACACCGGGGAGCTGTTTTTT.

The chain joins TRBV29-1 to TRBJ2-6, with D possibly matching TRBD1 (5 bases). The germline V and J ends were trimmed by 1 base and 6 bases, with 10 bases remaining between them. Germline CDR1 and CDR2: SQVTM and ANQGSEA. The CDR3 covers 14 residues. CDR3: CSVEGGGSANVLTF. Written as DNA, the CDR3 is TGCAGCGTTGAAGGGGGCGGATCGGCCAACGTCCTGACTTTC.

The chain is built from TRBV29-1 and TRBJ2-1, with 11 bases lining up with TRBD2. In germline, CDR1 is SQVTM, CDR2 ANQGSEA. Germline trimming cut 4 bases from V and 3 bases from J; bases unmatched to any gene: 5. This CDR3 spans 15 amino acids. The CDR3 DNA follows: TGCAGCGTTGTAGCGGGAGGGCCAGTCTACAATGAGCAGTTCTTC. It yields the protein CSVVAGGPVYNEQFF.

The V call is TRBV3-1 (or the pseudogene TRBV3-2), the J call TRBJ2-4; 7 nucleotides agree with TRBD1. This CDR3 contains 16 residues. The germline CDR1 and CDR2 sequences are LGHDT and YNNKEL (reference sequence). Losses at the gene ends were 3 bases for V and 0 bases for J; bases not matched to a gene: 5. CDR3 residues: CASSHTTGLAKNIQYF. CDR3 coding DNA: TGTGCCAGCAGCCACACGACAGGGCTAGCCAAAAACATTCAGTACTTC.

V and J are TRBV2 and TRBJ1-5; 10 nucleotides line up with TRBD1. Germline CDR1 and CDR2: SNHLY and FYNNEI. The V and J ends lost 4 bases and 3 bases, in that order; junction bases with no gene match: 3. This CDR3 is 15 amino acids long. CDR3 nucleotides: TGTGCCAGCAGTGTTGGACAGGGGGACAATCAGCCCCAGCATTTT. It is translated as CASSVGQGDNQPQHF.

V is TRBV19 and J is TRBJ1-1, with D possibly TRBD1 on 5 matching bases. Germline V gene data show CDR1 as LNHDA and CDR2 as SQIVND (reference sequence). V lost 7 bases, J lost 3 bases, and 15 bases lay in between. This CDR3 contains 14 residues. CDR3 region: CASKAGWSDTEAFF. The CDR3 nucleotides read TGTGCCAGTAAGGCAGGGTGGAGTGACACTGAAGCTTTCTTT.

The chain is built from TRBV25-1 and TRBJ1-5; D gene unclear. Trimming cost V 6 bases and J 1 base, with 10 bases left between them. The CDR3 totals 14 residues. Germline CDR1 is MGHDK and CDR2 is SYGVNS. CDR3 bases: TGTGCCAGCAGAGAAGCGGGGAGCAATCAGCCCCAGCATTTT. Encoded protein: CASREAGSNQPQHF.

V gene TRBV29-1 combines with J gene TRBJ1-3; no definite D call. V gave up 7 bases and J gave up 4 bases, with 11 bases separating them. This CDR3 is 12 amino acids long. Germline loops: CDR1 SQVTM, CDR2 ANQGSEA. DNA of the CDR3: TGCAGCGCAGAGACAACCGGAAACACCATATATTTT. Its protein is CSAETTGNTIYF.

The V and J genes are TRBV2 and TRBJ2-1; TRBD2 matches at 9 bases. The V gene end was trimmed by 8 bases and the J gene end by 10 bases; junction bases not matched to a gene: 9. Germline lookup yields CDR1 SNHLY and CDR2 FYNNEI. The CDR3 spans 13 residues. The CDR3 is CASLSGGTMEQFF. The CDR3 DNA is TGTGCCAGCCTAAGCGGGGGGACCATGGAGCAGTTCTTC.

V gene TRBV2 combines with J gene TRBJ2-3; the match to TRBD2 covers 8 bases. Losses at the gene ends were 11 bases for V and 2 bases for J; bases not matched to a gene: 12. This CDR3 is built from 15 residues. Germline V CDR1 and CDR2: SNHLY, FYNNEI. DNA of the CDR3: TGTGCCTCGTCGGGAGGGGACACCGACACAGATACGCAGTATTTT. It translates to CASSGGDTDTDTQYF. Full variable domain (missing parts from reference TRBV2 and TRBJ2-3): EPEVTQTPSHQVTQMGQEVILRCVPISNHLYFYWYRQILGQKVEFLVSFYNNEISEKSEIFDDQFSVERPDGSNFTLKIRSTKLEDSAMYFCASSGGDTDTDTQYFGPGTRLTVL.

J is TRBJ2-3 and V is TRBV7-8, with TRBD2 identical over 8 bases. This CDR3 is built from 17 residues. J gave up 1 base and V 3 bases, and 9 bases lay outside the gene matches. CDR1 SGHVS and CDR2 FQNEAQ come from the germline V gene. This CDR3 is CASSLLPGLVGTDTQYF. The CDR3 nucleotides read TGTGCCAGCAGCTTGTTGCCGGGACTAGTGGGCACAGATACGCAGTATTTT.

J is TRBJ2-1 and V is TRBV15, with 7 bases identical to TRBD1. V lost 5 bases to trimming and J lost 8 bases; unmatched junction nucleotides: 12. This CDR3 is 15 amino acids long. Germline V gene data show CDR1 as LNHNV and CDR2 as YYDKDF (reference sequence). CDR3 loop: CATSLGTALRDEQFF. The CDR3 nucleotides are TGTGCCACCAGCCTCGGGACAGCCCTTAGGGATGAGCAGTTCTTC.

Here the CDR3 reads CASSLGSYGGELFF. The CDR3 DNA reads TGTGCCAGCAGCCTCGGGAGTTACGGCGGGGAGCTGTTTTTT. This chain uses TRBV7-3 with TRBJ2-2, with D tentatively TRBD2 (6 bases). CDR1 is SGHTA and CDR2 is FQGTGA in the germline V gene. The CDR3 spans 14 residues. Deletions cut 5 bases from V and 7 bases from J, with 14 bases between.

The CDR3 DNA sequence: TGCGCCAGCAGCTTGGGCGGGACAGGAGCATACAATGAGCAGTTCTTC. This gives the protein CASSLGGTGAYNEQFF. The chain couples TRBV5-1 to TRBJ2-1; 8 nucleotides line up with TRBD1. V gave up 0 bases and J gave up 4 bases; unmatched junction bases: 6. In germline, CDR1 is SGHRS, CDR2 YFSETQ. There are 16 residues in the CDR3.

This clone was found a few times. The chain recombines TRBV19 with TRBJ1-5, with 10 bases aligning to TRBD1. Germline V CDR1 and CDR2: LNHDA, SQIVND (reference sequence). There are 17 residues in the CDR3. The V gene end was trimmed by 5 bases and the J gene end by 2 bases; junction bases not matched to a gene: 9. The CDR3 is CASSGPGQGSGNQPQHF. The CDR3 bases are TGTGCCAGTAGTGGTCCGGGACAGGGGTCGGGCAATCAGCCCCAGCATTTT. Full variable domain (missing parts from reference TRBV19 and TRBJ1-5): DGGITQSPKYLFRKEGQNVTLSCEQNLNHDAMYWYRQDPGQGLRLIYYSQIVNDFQKGDIAEGYSVSREKKESFPLTVTSAQKNPTAFYLCASSGPGQGSGNQPQHFGDGTRLSIL.